Below are 14 T cell receptor beta chains sequenced from a single sample in a study of T cell repertoires in cytomegalovirus infection. TCRdb recomputed calls from the reads with MiXCR, one row per CDR3 protein. Here the sample spans 300,000 or so distinct CDR3 sequences, roughly 23% being singletons. The sequenced sample was PBMCs. The source of these receptors is a human donor in good health (CMV status not recorded). Some clones in this sample may be carry-over from other donors' samples.

This clonotype came up a few times. The V call is TRBV28, the J call TRBJ2-2, with D possibly matching TRBD1 (6 bases). Germline V gene data show CDR1 as MDHEN and CDR2 as SYDVKM. Trimming took 7 bases from V and 5 from J, leaving 14 bases between them. This CDR3 comprises 14 residues. CDR3: CASTAQGWTGELFF. CDR3 DNA: TGTGCCAGCACCGCACAGGGTTGGACCGGGGAGCTGTTTTTT.

This clonotype was recorded many times. The chain employs TRBV7-9 and TRBJ1-4; 7 bases are shared with TRBD1. This CDR3 comprises 14 residues. V gave up 5 bases and J gave up 5 bases; unmatched junction bases: 5. The germline V gene encodes CDR1 SEHNR and CDR2 FQNEAQ (reference sequence). CDR3 in amino acids: CASSPGTVNEKLFF. CDR3 coding DNA: TGTGCCAGCAGCCCTGGGACAGTGAATGAAAAACTGTTTTTT.

This clonotype was recorded a few times. The chain has TRBV19 and TRBJ2-3, with 7 bases lining up with TRBD1. Unmatched junction bases numbered 12, after V lost 5 bases and J lost 4 bases. Per the germline V gene, CDR1 is LNHDA and CDR2 is SQIVND (reference sequence). CDR3 length: 16 residues. The CDR3 DNA follows: TGTGCCAGTAGTCAACACTTCAAAGGGGGCCCAGATACGCAGTATTTT. Its translation: CASSQHFKGGPDTQYF.

This chain uses TRBV10-3 with TRBJ2-2; 10 positions match TRBD1. V shed 6 bases, J shed 10 bases, and the junction held 2 bases outside the gene matches. The CDR3 covers 12 residues. CDR1 is ENHRY and CDR2 is SYGVKD in the germline V gene. The CDR3 DNA reads as TGTGCCATCAGGGGACAGGGGTTGGAGCTGTTTTTT. Protein: CAIRGQGLELFF.

The chain carries TRBV2 and TRBJ1-2, with 12 bases identical to TRBD1. Trimming took 3 bases from V and 8 from J; bases not matched to a gene: 7. The germline CDR1 and CDR2 sequences are SNHLY and FYNNEI. The CDR3 contains 15 residues. The CDR3 sequence is CASSDRGQGAGGYTF. CDR3 DNA sequence: TGTGCCAGCAGTGATCGGGGACAGGGGGCTGGAGGCTACACCTTC.

This clonotype occurred a few times. The rearrangement joins TRBV5-1 to TRBJ2-3; 9 bases fit TRBD2. After removal of 0 bases from V and 9 bases from J, the junction contained 11 bases not matched to a gene. The CDR3 length is 16 residues. Germline V gene data show CDR1 as SGHRS and CDR2 as YFSETQ. CDR3 region: CASSLDGAGGPGTQYF. The CDR3 bases are TGCGCCAGCAGCTTGGATGGCGCGGGGGGGCCGGGCACGCAGTATTTT. Drawing the rest from reference TRBV5-1 and TRBJ2-3, the complete variable domain is KAGVTQTPRYLIKTRGQQVTLSCSPISGHRSVSWYQQTPGQGLQFLFEYFSETQRNKGNFPGRFSGRQFSNSRSEMNVSTLELGDSALYLCASSLDGAGGPGTQYFGPGTRLTVL.

This clonotype has ten or more counts. The CDR3 protein is CASSPRASGIGDTQYF. For the CDR3, the DNA is TGTGCCAGCAGCCCCAGGGCTAGCGGGATTGGAGATACGCAGTATTTT. The rearrangement links TRBV28 to TRBJ2-3, with 9 positions matching TRBD2. CDR1 is MDHEN and CDR2 is SYDVKM in the germline V gene. The CDR3 length is 16 residues. The J segment lost 5 bases and the V segment lost 6 bases, leaving 12 bases of the junction unmatched.

The chain links TRBV7-2 to TRBJ1-1; D perhaps matches TRBD1 (6 bases). This CDR3 contains 15 residues. The V and J ends lost 2 bases and 5 bases respectively, with 15 bases between them. Germline CDR1 and CDR2: SGHTA and FQGNSA. In DNA form, the CDR3 reads TGTGCCAGCAGCTTAAATCAGGGGAAGGGGACTGAAGCTTTCTTT. Amino acid sequence: CASSLNQGKGTEAFF.

The J gene is TRBJ2-5, the V gene TRBV29-1, with 7 bases fitting TRBD2. This CDR3 region has 13 residues. CDR1 and CDR2 from the germline V gene are SQVTM and ANQGSEA. Trimming removed 6 bases from V and 2 bases from J; junction bases left unmatched: 6. The CDR3 DNA is TGCAGCGTGGGGAGGGGATTACAAGAGACCCAGTACTTC. Translation: CSVGRGLQETQYF.

This clonotype showed up just a few times. No conserved phenylalanine or tryptophan ends this CDR3, so it is likely a read error. The rearrangement joins TRBV7-2 to TRBJ2-3; D gene uncertain. The V gene's germline CDR1 is SGHTA and CDR2 FQGNSA. V was cut by 2 bases and J by 1 base, with 10 bases left in between. The CDR3 length is 15 residues. CDR3 residues: CASSLYSTGTDTQYL. CDR3 in DNA: TGTGCCAGCAGCTTATACAGTACGGGCACAGATACGCAGTATTTG.

J is TRBJ1-1 and V is TRBV28; 9 bases agree with TRBD1. The CDR3 spans 14 residues. The V gene end was trimmed by 4 bases and the J gene end by 5 bases; junction bases not matched to a gene: 5. From germline, CDR1 is MDHEN and CDR2 SYDVKM. CDR3: CASSSGQGRTEAFF. The CDR3 DNA reads as TGTGCCAGCAGTTCAGGACAGGGGAGGACTGAAGCTTTCTTT.

This clonotype appeared a few times. This CDR3 is CSAREGLAGVEQFF. CDR3 DNA: TGCAGTGCTAGAGAAGGGCTAGCGGGAGTCGAGCAGTTCTTC. This chain uses TRBV20-1 with TRBJ2-1; the match to TRBD2 covers 10 bases. The germline V gene encodes CDR1 DFQATT and CDR2 SNEGSKA (reference sequence). V dropped 0 bases and J dropped 10; count of bases not matched to a gene: 6. The CDR3 is 14 residues long.

There are a few counts of this clonotype. The chain has TRBV28 and TRBJ1-5; D perhaps matches TRBD1 (5 bases). The CDR3 has 12 residues. The germline V gene has CDR1 MDHEN and CDR2 SYDVKM. Between the trimmed V and J ends, which lost 1 base and 13 bases, there was a span of 11 bases. The CDR3 DNA reads as TGTGCCAGCAGTTTATCACCCGGGGCACAGCATTTT. Its protein product is CASSLSPGAQHF.

In DNA form, the CDR3 reads TGTGCCAGCAGGGAGGCCGGGACCCATTGGGAGACCCAGTACTTC. This gives the protein CASREAGTHWETQYF. This sequence joins TRBV6-1 and TRBJ2-5; perhaps D is TRBD1 or TRBD2 (5 bases each). The CDR3 runs to 15 residues. Germline V gene data show CDR1 as MNHNS and CDR2 as SASEGT. The V end was cut by 6 bases, the J end by 5 bases, with 19 bases between.